One sample yielded the 5 T cell receptor beta chains listed below, sequenced in a study of identical twins. TCRdb re-analysed the 5' RACE reads in MiXCR, keeping a single row per CDR3 protein. Of more than 650,000 distinct CDR3 sequences in the sample, less than 7% are singletons; the top ten hold roughly 1.6%. The sample taken for sequencing was naive T cells sorted from blood. The receptors here all came from a man younger than 35 in good health.

A few counts support this clonotype. The chain combines TRBV20-1 with TRBJ2-2; D is possibly TRBD2 (5 bases). The CDR3 consists of 14 residues. Between the trimmed V and J ends, which lost 4 bases and 1 base, there was a span of 10 bases. Germline V lookup: CDR1 DFQATT, CDR2 SNEGSKA (reference sequence). CDR3 sequence: CSATGLVNTGELFF. The CDR3 region has the DNA TGCAGTGCTACCGGACTCGTGAACACCGGGGAGCTGTTTTTT.

This clonotype has at least ten counts. The rearrangement links TRBV9 to TRBJ2-7, with no clear D. Germline V gene sequence: CDR1 SGDLS, CDR2 YYNGEE. The germline V and J ends were trimmed by 7 bases and 3 bases, with 8 bases remaining between them. The CDR3 spans 11 residues. Here the CDR3 reads CASLTVYEQYF. The CDR3 coding sequence is TGTGCCAGCTTAACAGTCTACGAGCAGTACTTC. The full variable domain, rest sourced from reference TRBV9 and TRBJ2-7, is DSGVTQTPKHLITATGQRVTLRCSPRSGDLSVYWYQQSLDQGLQFLIQYYNGEERAKGNILERFSAQQFPDLHSELNLSSLELGDSALYFCASLTVYEQYFGPGTRLTVT.

The rearrangement joins TRBV19 to TRBJ2-1; 10 nucleotides match TRBD2. The CDR3 runs 15 residues. Germline V CDR1 and CDR2: LNHDA, SQIVND (reference sequence). After removal of 5 bases from V and 8 bases from J, the junction contained 9 bases not matched to a gene. CDR3 sequence: CASSSPGLAVDEQFF. Here the CDR3 DNA reads TGTGCCAGTAGTTCTCCAGGACTAGCGGTCGATGAGCAGTTCTTC.

This clonotype has at least ten counts. This chain uses TRBV12-3 or TRBV12-4 with TRBJ2-2, with D maybe TRBD2 (6 bases). This CDR3 contains 15 residues. Trimming removed 0 bases at V and 6 bases at J, with 11 bases between. CDR3 sequence: CASSLAPGDPGELFF. The CDR3 coding sequence is TGTGCCAGCAGTTTAGCTCCGGGAGATCCCGGGGAGCTGTTTTTT.

This clonotype was recorded a few times. The chain is built from TRBV30 and TRBJ2-5; maybe TRBD2 (6 bases). Germline values: CDR1 GTSNPN, CDR2 SVGIG (reference sequence). The V end was cut by 3 bases, the J end by 5 bases, with 13 bases between. There are 13 residues in the CDR3. In DNA, the CDR3 is TGTGCCTGGAGCGCCGCGGGGCTTGAGACCCAGTACTTC. Protein sequence: CAWSAAGLETQYF.